The clone carrying this TCR beta chain was seen at least ten times. What it recognizes is unknown. The sample comes from a study of T cell repertoires in cytomegalovirus infection. Study findings and constraints: CMV carriers having the relevant HLA were flagged by cumulative public TCR beta family frequency.

CDR1 is SGHTA and CDR2 is FQGNSA in the germline V gene. The CDR3 extends over 12 amino acids. V shed 6 bases and J shed 9 bases, with 12 bases lying between them. Via MiXCR, TCRdb re-called the reads, giving one row per CDR3 protein. Of some 300,000 distinct CDR3 sequences listed, roughly 15% are singletons. This TCR came from a human donor in good health (CMV status not recorded). Some clones in this sample may be carry-over from other donors' samples. This chain joins TRBV7-2 and TRBJ2-1, with a possible D match to TRBD2 (6 bases). The sequencing sample was made of PBMCs. The CDR3 nucleotides are TGTGCCAGCAGGGATAGCGGACCTGAGCAGTTCTTC. Residues: CASRDSGPEQFF.